The source of this T cell receptor (beta chain) is a study of OX40 agonist ivuxolimab in advanced cancers. Study information: Those treated in dose escalation had hepatocellular carcinoma, melanoma, renal cell cancer or head and neck cancer. Notes on the study in general: Antigen targets of the expanded peripheral T cells went undetermined.

The CDR3 has 12 amino acids. The germline gives CDR1 SGHTS, CDR2 YDEGEE. V shed 5 bases and J 8 bases; nucleotides not matched to a gene: 2. Generated by immunoSEQ multiplex PCR, the TCRdb table keeps only in-frame clones and is missing some. The sample lists under 65,000 clones, 80% to 90% occurring once. Regarding this clone: Its antigen remains unidentified.

Sequencing used CD4+ or CD8+ T cells sorted from blood, obtained in a trial of the OX40 agonist ivuxolimab. The clonotype originates from an adult with an advanced solid tumor such as melanoma, head and neck, liver or kidney cancer. The chain has TRBV5-8 and TRBJ2-1; 9 nucleotides align to TRBD1. CDR3 region: CASRRTGDEQFF. DNA for the CDR3: TGTGCCAGCAGGAGGACAGGGGATGAGCAGTTCTTC.